The source of this TCR beta chain is a study of beta chain features in type 1 diabetes. The authors reverse transcribed all of the isolated RNA, so sequencing captured expressed TCRB transcripts. The table came from immunoSEQ multiplex PCR; TCRdb's copy has only in-frame clones and leaves some out. This sample has over 15,000 clones; 50% occur once, and the top ten carry about 0.45%. Based on CD45RO/CCR7/CD25/CD127/CD95/CD27, CD4+ regulatory, stem cell-like memory, naive and central memory cells were sorted. CDR3 length: 14 amino acids. The V and J ends lost 5 bases and 9 bases respectively, with 17 bases between them. Germline CDR1 reads SGHTA; CDR2 reads FQGNSA.

This clonotype was sampled from a man between 18 and 29 years old in good health. The specimen was stem cell memory CD4+ T cells from blood. The rearrangement joins TRBV7-2 to TRBJ1-5, with D perhaps TRBD1 (6 bases). The DNA of the CDR3 is TGTGCCAGCAGCCAGGGGAGGGGCAGGGGGCCCCAGCATTTT. This translates into CASSQGRGRGPQHF.